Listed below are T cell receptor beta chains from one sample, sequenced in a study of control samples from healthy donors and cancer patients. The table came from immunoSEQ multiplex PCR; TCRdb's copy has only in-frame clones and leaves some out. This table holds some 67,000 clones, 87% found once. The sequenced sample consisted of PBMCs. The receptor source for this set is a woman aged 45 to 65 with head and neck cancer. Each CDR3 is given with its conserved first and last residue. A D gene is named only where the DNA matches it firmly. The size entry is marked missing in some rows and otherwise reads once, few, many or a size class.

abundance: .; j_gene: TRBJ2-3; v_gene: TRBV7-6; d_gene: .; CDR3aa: CASSLQGPWKRGEDTQYF; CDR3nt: TGTGCCAGCAGCTTACAAGGCCCCTGGAAGCGAGGGGAAGATACGCAGTATTTT
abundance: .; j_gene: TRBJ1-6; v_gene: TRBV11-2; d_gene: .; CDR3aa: CASSLVERLSPLHF; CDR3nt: TGTGCCAGCAGCTTAGTTGAGAGGTTATCACCCCTCCACTTT
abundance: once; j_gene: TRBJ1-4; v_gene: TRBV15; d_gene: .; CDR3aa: CATSRDPMQGLNEKLFF; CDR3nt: TGTGCCACCAGCAGAGACCCCATGCAGGGGCTCAATGAAAAACTGTTTTTT
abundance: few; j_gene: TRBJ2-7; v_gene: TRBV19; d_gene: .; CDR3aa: CASIREPGPPYEQYF; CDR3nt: TGTGCCAGTATTAGGGAGCCGGGACCTCCCTACGAGCAGTACTTC
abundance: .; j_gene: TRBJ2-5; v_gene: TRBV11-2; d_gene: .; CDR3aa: CASSLFGETQYF; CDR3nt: TGTGCCAGCAGCTTATTTGGGGAGACCCAGTACTTC
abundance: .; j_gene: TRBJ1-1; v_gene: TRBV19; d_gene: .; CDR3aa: CASMVADTEAFF; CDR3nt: TGTGCCAGTATGGTGGCCGACACTGAAGCTTTCTTT
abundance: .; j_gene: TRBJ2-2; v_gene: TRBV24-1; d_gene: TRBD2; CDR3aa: CATSSLAANTGELFF; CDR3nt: TGTGCCACCAGCTCCCTAGCGGCGAACACCGGGGAGCTGTTTTTT
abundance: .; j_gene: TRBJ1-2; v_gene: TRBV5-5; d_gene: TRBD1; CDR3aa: CASTPYGTDYGYTF; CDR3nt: TGTGCCAGCACCCCCTATGGGACAGACTATGGCTACACCTTC
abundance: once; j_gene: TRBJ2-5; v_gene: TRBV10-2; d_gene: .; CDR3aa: CASSESAGWGTQYF; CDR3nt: TGCGCCAGCAGTGAGTCGGCAGGGTGGGGGACCCAGTACTTC
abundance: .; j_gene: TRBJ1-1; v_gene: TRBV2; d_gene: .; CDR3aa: CASSERWTEAFF; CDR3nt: TGTGCCAGCAGCGAGAGGTGGACTGAAGCTTTCTTT
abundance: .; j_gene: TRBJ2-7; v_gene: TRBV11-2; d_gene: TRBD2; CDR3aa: CASSITSGYEQYF; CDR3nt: TGTGCCAGCAGCATCACTAGCGGCTACGAGCAGTACTTC
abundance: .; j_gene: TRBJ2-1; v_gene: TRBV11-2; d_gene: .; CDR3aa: CASSFAGTYNEQFF; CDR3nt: TGTGCCAGCAGCTTCGCAGGGACGTACAATGAGCAGTTCTTC
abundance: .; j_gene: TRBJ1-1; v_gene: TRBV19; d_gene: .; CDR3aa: CASSMLLATEAFF; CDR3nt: TGTGCCAGTAGTATGCTTCTCGCAACCGAAGCTTTCTTT